This TCR beta chain was sequenced during a study of shared clonotypes between healthy human individuals. Study conclusions and caveats: Several donors held approximately 4.6% of naive CD4 clonotypes in common.

This CDR3 spans 13 amino acids. CDR1 is SGHTA, CDR2 FQGNSA, per germline. V gave up 3 bases and J gave up 10 bases, with 13 bases separating them. Details on this clone: The antigen remains undetermined.

Terminally differentiated effector memory CD45RA+ cells were excluded from the naive CD8 cells, which were CD45RO-negative and positively selected for CCR7. Measured with immunoSEQ multiplex PCR; TCRdb has only the in-frame clones, and not every one. Here the sample spans roughly 850,000 clones, 90% to 97% being singletons. This receptor was taken from a man younger than 45 in good health. The specimen was naive CD8+ T cells sorted from blood. The chain couples TRBV7-2 to TRBJ2-1; D is uncertain. The CDR3 region has the DNA TGTGCCAGCAGCTTTCCTACAGTACTCGAGCAGTTCTTC. This sequence encodes CASSFPTVLEQFF.